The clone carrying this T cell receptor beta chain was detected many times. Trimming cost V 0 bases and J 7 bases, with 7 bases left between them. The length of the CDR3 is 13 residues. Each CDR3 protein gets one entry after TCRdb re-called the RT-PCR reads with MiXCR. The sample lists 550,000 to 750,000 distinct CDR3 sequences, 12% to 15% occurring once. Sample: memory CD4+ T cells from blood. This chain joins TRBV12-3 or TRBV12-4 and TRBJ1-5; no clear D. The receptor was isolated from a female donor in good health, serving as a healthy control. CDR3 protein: CASSLAFGQPQHF. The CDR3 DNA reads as TGTGCCAGCAGTTTAGCGTTTGGACAGCCCCAGCATTTT.